This note documents a single T cell receptor beta chain sequence. Within the sample, other DNA sequences also encode this same CDR3. The split of CD4+ cells yielded CD45RA+ naive and CD45RA-negative memory subsets. This entry is derived from a study of shared clonotypes between healthy human individuals. Data came from immunoSEQ multiplex PCR; TCRdb stores just in-frame clones and leaves some out. The sample has 2 million to 2.5 million clones, more than 85% seen once. This CDR3 is 12 amino acids long. Germline V gives CDR1 KGHSH, CDR2 LQKENI. V was trimmed by 3 bases and J by 4 bases, leaving 7 bases between them.

This TCR derives from a man between 18 and 29 years old in good health. Some clones in this sample may be carry-over from other donors' samples. The chain recombines TRBV18 with TRBJ2-7, with no clear D. The sample consisted of naive CD4+ T cells from PBMCs. The subset denotes: CD45RA+ positively selected. The DNA of the CDR3 is TGTGCCAGCTCACCGGAAGGATACGAGCAGTACTTC. It specifies CASSPEGYEQYF.